A few counts support the clone carrying this TCR beta chain. What it binds is unknown. This specimen belongs to a study of T-cell memory formation after mild COVID-19. For the study at large: TCR clusters were mostly donor specific.

The length of the CDR3 is 14 residues. Trimming took 0 bases from V and 4 from J; bases not matched to a gene: 2. The germline gives CDR1 LNHNV, CDR2 YYDKDF (reference sequence). TCRdb fed the 5' RACE reads into MiXCR, producing one record per CDR3 protein. The sample includes about 470,000 distinct CDR3 sequences, around a quarter of them seen just once. Broader study findings: Contracting CD8+ clones were enriched in EMRA, CD4+ mainly in CM and EM. Second-wave clones peaking on day 37 lacked confirmed SARS-CoV-2 specificity. Clones contracting over day 15 to 85 were CD4/CD8 balanced, with later expanders leaning CD4+.

J is TRBJ2-5 and V is TRBV15; 7 positions agree with TRBD2. Material for sequencing was PBMCs or a T cell subset sorted from them (not recorded which). The clonotype originates from an adult woman who had mild COVID-19 (a few samples of this study predate the infection). Cell type and time point are not known. The DNA of the CDR3 is TGTGCCACCAGCAGAGATCCGGGGGGAGAGACCCAGTACTTC. It specifies CATSRDPGGETQYF. Looking up the rest from reference TRBV15 and TRBJ2-5 gives the full variable domain: DAMVIQNPRYQVTQFGKPVTLSCSQTLNHNVMYWYQQKSSQAPKLLFHYYDKDFNNEADTPDNFQSRRPNTSFCFLDIRSPGLGDTAMYLCATSRDPGGETQYFGPGTRLLVL.